These 20 T cell receptor beta chains were sequenced from one sample in a study of cytomegalovirus exposure and HLA in healthy donors (dated by TCRdb to the late 2010s). The library was built by means of the immunoSEQ multiplex PCR assay. For the multiplex PCR, a mixture combining 60 forward primers for TCR Vbeta segments and 13 reverse primers for TCR Jbeta segments was used. Held by TCRdb, this immuneACCESS table contains in-frame sequences only and omits some clones. Under half of the omission traces to an unresolved V gene where checked; the cause of the rest is unknown. This sample is represented by around 100,000 clones; around four fifths of them were singletons. The ten largest clones take up 2% to 3% of the sample. The sequencing sample was made of PBMCs. These receptors all come from a man aged 35-49 years in good health and CMV-seronegative.

This sequence joins TRBV27 and TRBJ2-7; possibly TRBD1 for D (5 bases). V lost 3 bases to trimming and J lost 2 bases, with 17 bases between them. This CDR3 has 16 amino acids. The germline V gene encodes CDR1 MNHEY and CDR2 SMNVEV (reference sequence). CDR3 region: CASSFSQGILTYEQYF. CDR3 nucleotides: TGTGCCAGCAGTTTCTCTCAGGGAATTTTAACCTACGAGCAGTACTTC.

This chain joins TRBV5-1 and TRBJ2-5; D is possibly TRBD1 (5 bases). CDR3 size: 14 residues. Per the germline V gene, CDR1 is SGHRS and CDR2 is YFSETQ. The ends were cut back, 2 bases at V and 3 bases at J, with 11 bases in the middle. CDR3 loop: CASSFVDSEETQYF. CDR3 in DNA: TGCGCCAGCAGCTTTGTAGACAGCGAAGAGACCCAGTACTTC.

The V gene is TRBV7-3, the J gene TRBJ2-7; TRBD1 agrees at 12 bases. V gave up 5 bases and J gave up 5 bases; unmatched junction bases: 10. CDR1 and CDR2 (germline): SGHTA, FQGTGA. This CDR3 contains 16 residues. The CDR3 loop is CASSPGTGGLWDEQYF. The CDR3 region has the DNA TGTGCCAGCAGCCCCGGGACAGGGGGCTTGTGGGACGAGCAGTACTTC.

The chain recombines TRBV6-5 with TRBJ1-1; TRBD1 might be the D (6 bases). The CDR3 is 14 residues long. Germline V gene lookup returns CDR1 MNHEY and CDR2 SVGAGI. V was shortened by 2 bases and J by 11 bases, with 18 bases between the two germline ends. The CDR3 DNA follows: TGTGCCAGCAGTTACCGACGACAGGCGCAGGAGGCTTTCTTT. Its translation is CASSYRRQAQEAFF.

This clone was recorded only once. This chain links TRBV7-6 with TRBJ2-5; a possible D gene is TRBD1 (6 bases). The CDR3 covers 13 residues. In germline, CDR1 is SGHVS, CDR2 FNYEAQ. The ends were cut back, 1 base at V and 4 bases at J, with 7 bases in the middle. The CDR3 region is CASSLGGGETQYF. DNA for the CDR3: TGTGCCAGCAGCTTAGGAGGGGGAGAGACCCAGTACTTC.

The CDR3: CASSIASGATYEQYF. Here the CDR3 DNA reads TGTGCCAGTAGTATAGCTAGCGGGGCAACGTACGAGCAGTACTTC. The gene calls are TRBV19 and TRBJ2-7; 9 positions agree with TRBD2. CDR3 length: 15 residues. V was pared by 1 base and J by 4 bases, with 5 bases of the junction left unmatched. CDR1 is LNHDA and CDR2 is SQIVND in the germline V gene (reference sequence). Full variable domain (outside the CDR3, taken from reference TRBV19 and TRBJ2-7): DGGITQSPKYLFRKEGQNVTLSCEQNLNHDAMYWYRQDPGQGLRLIYYSQIVNDFQKGDIAEGYSVSREKKESFPLTVTSAQKNPTAFYLCASSIASGATYEQYFGPGTRLTVT.

The CDR3 sequence: CASSPTVDEQFF. Here the CDR3 DNA reads TGTGCCAGCAGCCCCACAGTAGATGAGCAGTTCTTC. The V and J genes are TRBV7-6 and TRBJ2-1; D is unclear. V was trimmed by 5 bases and J by 8 bases, leaving 10 bases between them. The CDR3 is made up of 12 amino acids. Germline V gene data show CDR1 as SGHVS and CDR2 as FNYEAQ.

The J gene is TRBJ2-7, the V gene TRBV6-1, with D perhaps matching TRBD2 (5 bases). From germline, CDR1 is MNHNS and CDR2 SASEGT. Trimming shortened V by 2 bases and J by 3 bases, and 14 bases separated the two germline ends. The CDR3 length is 15 residues. CDR3 protein: CASSESRGYSYEQYF. CDR3 DNA sequence: TGTGCCAGCAGTGAAAGTAGAGGGTACAGCTACGAGCAGTACTTC.

This rearrangement joins TRBV7-2 to TRBJ2-5; 11 nucleotides line up with TRBD2. The ends lost 4 bases at V and 5 bases at J; junction bases unmatched: 6. CDR3 size: 15 residues. Germline assignment: CDR1 SGHTA and CDR2 FQGNSA. This CDR3 reads CASSYPGLAVETQYF. CDR3 sequence (DNA): TGTGCCAGCAGCTACCCGGGACTAGCGGTGGAGACCCAGTACTTC.

The chain has TRBV29-1 and TRBJ1-1; D perhaps matches TRBD1 (5 bases). The germline V and J ends were trimmed by 7 bases and 0 bases, with 15 bases remaining between them. The CDR3 is 14 amino acids. Germline V gives CDR1 SQVTM, CDR2 ANQGSEA. The CDR3 reads CSAGAQGLNTEAFF. The CDR3 nucleotides are TGCAGCGCGGGTGCTCAGGGTTTGAACACTGAAGCTTTCTTT.

V and J are TRBV7-3 and TRBJ2-2; D possibly corresponds to TRBD1 (6 bases). The V gene's germline CDR1 is SGHTA and CDR2 FQGTGA. V lost 4 bases and J 4 bases, leaving 10 bases between the germline ends. This CDR3 has 14 residues. The CDR3 DNA follows: TGTGCCAGCAGCTCCGGGACATTCACCGGGGAGCTGTTTTTT. This sequence encodes CASSSGTFTGELFF.

Turning to this clone: The CDR3 does not end in the conserved phenylalanine or tryptophan, so this is likely a read error. Because the CDR3's place on the DNA is in doubt, the DNA is left out and the CDR3 is given as listed by TCRdb. The chain links TRBV23-1 to TRBJ2-7; TRBD1, the D gene given by the table, was not confirmed from the DNA. TRBV23-1 is flagged as an ORF with uncertain function. Termini included, the CDR3 measures 10 amino acids. CDR3 protein: CASFPGQGRE.

V gene TRBV7-2 combines with J gene TRBJ1-2; no firm D call. Germline CDR1 reads SGHTA; CDR2 reads FQGNSA. Trimming left V 1 base short and J 5 bases short, with 11 bases between. This CDR3 spans 14 amino acids. The CDR3 spells CASSLDGRLYGYTF. CDR3 nucleotide sequence: TGTGCCAGCAGCTTAGATGGCAGGCTTTATGGCTACACCTTC.

The V and J genes are TRBV7-9 and TRBJ1-2, with D perhaps TRBD1 (6 bases). The V end was cut by 7 bases, the J end by 6 bases, with 15 bases between. CDR1 is SEHNR, CDR2 FQNEAQ, per germline (reference sequence). This CDR3 is built from 13 residues. CDR3 residues: CASTTPGDNGYTF. The DNA for the CDR3 is TGTGCCAGCACCACGCCAGGGGATAATGGCTACACCTTC. Based on the CDR3 plus reference TRBV7-9 and TRBJ1-2, the full variable domain is DTGVSQNPRHKITKRGQNVTFRCDPISEHNRLYWYRQTLGQGPEFLTYFQNEAQLEKSRLLSDRFSAERPKGSFSTLEIQRTEQGDSAMYLCASTTPGDNGYTFGSGTRLTVV.

The chain combines TRBV7-2 with TRBJ1-2, with D hard to call. The CDR3 consists of 15 residues. Trimming removed 2 bases at V and 6 bases at J, with 16 bases between. Germline assignment: CDR1 SGHTA and CDR2 FQGNSA. CDR3: CASSLPRAQSDGYTF. CDR3 bases: TGTGCCAGCAGCTTACCGAGGGCCCAGAGTGATGGCTACACCTTC. Using reference TRBV7-2 and TRBJ1-2 for the parts outside the CDR3, the full variable domain is GAGVSQSPSNKVTEKGKDVELRCDPISGHTALYWYRQSLGQGLEFLIYFQGNSAPDKSGLPSDRFSAERTGGSVSTLTIQRTQQEDSAVYLCASSLPRAQSDGYTFGSGTRLTVV.

The chain carries TRBV7-3 and TRBJ2-1, with 7 bases fitting TRBD2. This CDR3 is built from 13 residues. CDR1 and CDR2 (germline): SGHTA, FQGTGA. Trimming took 2 bases from V and 12 from J; bases not matched to a gene: 7. The CDR3 region is CASSLRPWGGQFF. The DNA for the CDR3 is TGTGCCAGCAGCTTACGACCTTGGGGGGGGCAGTTCTTC.

The V call is TRBV7-6, the J call TRBJ2-7; the D is unclear. Germline V gene data show CDR1 as SGHVS and CDR2 as FNYEAQ. Trimming took 2 bases from V and 3 from J, leaving 11 bases between them. There are 14 residues in the CDR3. The CDR3 loop reads CASSLLSNSYEQYF. CDR3 sequence (DNA): TGTGCCAGCAGCTTATTATCGAACAGCTACGAGCAGTACTTC.

The chain combines TRBV18 with TRBJ1-5, with D hard to call. This CDR3 has 14 residues. V lost 3 bases and J 6 bases, leaving 12 bases between the germline ends. Germline CDR1 KGHSH, CDR2 LQKENI. The CDR3 bases are TGTGCCAGCTCACCCAGGTATATAGGTCAGCCCCAGCATTTT. Its translation is CASSPRYIGQPQHF.

This chain links TRBV18 with TRBJ2-1; 11 bases fit TRBD2. Germline CDR1 is KGHSH and CDR2 is LQKENI. The CDR3 contains 16 residues. J gave up 3 bases and V 0 bases, and 1 base lay outside the gene matches. The CDR3 sequence: CASSPPGLADYNEQFF. For the CDR3, the DNA is TGTGCCAGCTCACCACCGGGACTAGCGGACTACAATGAGCAGTTCTTC.

The chain links TRBV5-8 to TRBJ1-2, with a tentative D call TRBD1 (5 bases). V was shortened by 2 bases and J by 4 bases, with 15 bases between the two germline ends. This CDR3 region has 15 residues. CDR1 and CDR2 (germline): SGHTS, YDEGEE. Here the CDR3 DNA reads TGTGCCAGCAGCTTCTCCAGGGAGGGTTTCTATGGCTACACCTTC. Its translation: CASSFSREGFYGYTF.